This record concerns one T cell receptor (beta chain) sequence. This specimen belongs to a study of radiation and T cells in renal cell carcinoma. Method: immunoSEQ multiplex PCR; TCRdb's copy keeps in-frame clones and lacks some. The repertoire includes approximately 120,000 clones, approximately 80% of them detected once, and around 3% sits in the top ten. Documented time point: baseline pretreatment blood. As to treatment: 15 Gy SBRT to primary tumor, nephrectomy 4 weeks later. This clonotype originated in a woman in her sixties or seventies with renal cell carcinoma. Sequencing was performed on blood, taken from a patient whose treatment included radiotherapy and nephrectomy.

CDR3 DNA sequence: TGTGCCAGCAGTGACTCTGACAGGGATGACATTCAGTACTTC. As protein: CASSDSDRDDIQYF. The V call is TRBV25-1, the J call TRBJ2-4, with 7 nucleotides matching TRBD1. With 3 bases clipped from V and 8 bases from J, the junction kept 7 bases outside the gene matches. The length of the CDR3 is 14 residues. Germline CDR1 and CDR2: MGHDK and SYGVNS. The full variable domain, completed using reference TRBV25-1 and TRBJ2-4, is EADIYQTPRYLVIGTGKKITLECSQTMGHDKMYWYQQDPGMELHLIHYSYGVNSTEKGDLSSESTVSRIRTEHFPLTLESARPSHTSQYLCASSDSDRDDIQYFGAGTRLSVL.